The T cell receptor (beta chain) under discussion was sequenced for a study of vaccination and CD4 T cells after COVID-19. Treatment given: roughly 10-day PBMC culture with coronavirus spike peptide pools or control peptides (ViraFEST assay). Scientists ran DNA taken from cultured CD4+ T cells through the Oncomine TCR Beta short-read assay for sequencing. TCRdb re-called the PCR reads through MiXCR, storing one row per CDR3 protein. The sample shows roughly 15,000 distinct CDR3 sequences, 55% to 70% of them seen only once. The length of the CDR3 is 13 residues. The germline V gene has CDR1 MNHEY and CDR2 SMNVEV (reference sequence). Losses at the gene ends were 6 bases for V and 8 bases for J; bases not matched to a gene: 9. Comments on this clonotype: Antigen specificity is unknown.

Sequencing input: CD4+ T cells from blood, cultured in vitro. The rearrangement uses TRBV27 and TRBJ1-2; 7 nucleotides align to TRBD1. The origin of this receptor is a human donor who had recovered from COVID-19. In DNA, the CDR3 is TGTGCCAGCAGCCGAGGGACAGCTGGGGGCTACACCTTC. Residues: CASSRGTAGGYTF.